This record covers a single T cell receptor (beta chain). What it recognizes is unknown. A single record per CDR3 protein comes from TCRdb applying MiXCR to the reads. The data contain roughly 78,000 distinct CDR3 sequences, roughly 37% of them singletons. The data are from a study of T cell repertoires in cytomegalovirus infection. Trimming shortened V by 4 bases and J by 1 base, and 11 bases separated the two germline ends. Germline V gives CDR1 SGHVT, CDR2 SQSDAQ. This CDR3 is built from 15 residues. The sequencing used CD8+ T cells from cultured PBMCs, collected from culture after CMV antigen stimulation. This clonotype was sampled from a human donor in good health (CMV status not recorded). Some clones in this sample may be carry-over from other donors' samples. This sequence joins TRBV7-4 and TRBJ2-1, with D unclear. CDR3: CASSWPERSYNEQFF. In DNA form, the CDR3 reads TGTGCCAGCAGCTGGCCAGAACGTTCCTACAATGAGCAGTTCTTC.